This T cell receptor (beta chain) is from a study of blood T cell repertoires in COVID-19. V was pared by 6 bases and J by 8 bases, with 7 bases of the junction left unmatched. CDR1 MNHEY and CDR2 SVGEGT come from the germline V gene. The CDR3 sequence is 14 residues long. Libraries were prepared by immunoSEQ multiplex PCR; TCRdb keeps only in-frame clonotypes and omits some of them. This sample has some 180,000 clones, with less than 85% found just once. The sample taken for sequencing was PBMCs or T cells enriched from blood (not recorded which). The chain combines TRBV6-2 or TRBV6-3 with TRBJ1-2; 12 bases agree with TRBD1. The sequence was obtained from a woman aged 60 to 75 with acute COVID-19. CDR3 region: CASSEGQGARGYTF. The CDR3 DNA reads as TGTGCCAGCAGCGAGGGACAGGGGGCGCGGGGCTACACCTTC.